Included here is one TCR beta chain sequence, with context. The sample originates from a study of blood T cell repertoires in COVID-19. Study as a whole: PBMCs, B-cell-depleted T cells, or T cells were the source of the cDNA or gDNA that made up the material.

Authors' processing steps: Reference gene primer amplification yielded estimated nucleated cell counts. TCRdb keeps only in-frame clones here, not all; method: immunoSEQ multiplex PCR. That table is the source of V, J and clone size, and D and trimming were worked out from the DNA. The table lists approximately 72,000 clones, about four fifths of them singletons. The sequence came from a man between 50 and 59 years old with active COVID-19. Sequenced input: peripheral blood.

The CDR3 DNA is TGTGCCAGCAGCCGAGGACAGGGGGAGATGAACACTGAAGCTTTCTTT. Encoded protein: CASSRGQGEMNTEAFF. J is TRBJ1-1 and V is TRBV11-3, with 10 bases matching TRBD1. Germline CDR1 reads SGHNT; CDR2 reads YENEEA. This CDR3 contains 16 residues. V was clipped by 5 bases and J by 0 bases; unmatched bases: 6.